This record covers a single T cell receptor beta chain. The record originates from a study of blood T cell repertoires in COVID-19. In the source study's methods: By means of reference gene primer amplification, nucleated cell counts were estimated. Method: immunoSEQ multiplex PCR; TCRdb's copy keeps in-frame clones and lacks some. V, J and clone size are taken as reported in that table, and D and trimming were inferred from the DNA itself. Here the sample spans some 95,000 clones, 70% to 90% being singletons. The receptor was isolated from a man between 65 and 79 years old with acute or convalescent COVID-19. Sequences were obtained from peripheral blood.

CDR3 sequence: CASSIYIGGLYNEQFF. The CDR3, as DNA: TGTGCCAGTAGTATATATATCGGGGGGCTCTACAATGAGCAGTTCTTC. The V call is TRBV19, the J call TRBJ2-1; tentative D call: TRBD2 (7 bases). Trimming stripped 2 bases from V and 3 bases from J, with 14 bases between. The germline V gene encodes CDR1 LNHDA and CDR2 SQIVND (reference sequence). This CDR3 is 16 amino acids long.